One sample yielded the 21 T cell receptor beta chains listed below, sequenced in a study of metastatic and nonmetastatic thyroid tumors. Each patient went into thyroid surgery without having received any treatment. TCRdb re-clonotyped the PCR reads via MiXCR. The table includes approximately 17,000 clones, roughly 15% detected once. The specimen was blood. The receptor source for this set is a male donor with papillary thyroid cancer or a benign thyroid nodule (not recorded which). Some clones in this sample may be carry-over from other donors' samples.

This clone was detected a few times. CDR3 in amino acids: CASSIETSGASYEQYF. CDR3 nucleotides: TGTGCCAGCAGTATCGAAACTAGCGGAGCCTCCTACGAGCAGTACTTC. The chain combines TRBV12-3 or TRBV12-4 with TRBJ2-7, with 8 bases aligning to TRBD2. The V segment lost 5 bases and the J segment 0 bases; nucleotides outside the gene matches: 9. There are 16 residues in the CDR3.

This clone was picked up many times. The chain employs TRBV28 and TRBJ2-1, with 9 bases aligning to TRBD1. CDR1 is MDHEN, CDR2 SYDVKM, per germline. The CDR3 is 16 residues long. Trimming at V came to 5 bases and at J to 8 bases, leaving 13 bases not matched to a gene. The CDR3 loop reads CASSPPTGTGNDEQFF. CDR3 coding DNA: TGTGCCAGCAGTCCCCCGACCGGGACAGGGAACGATGAGCAGTTCTTC. Combining the CDR3 with reference TRBV28 and TRBJ2-1 gives the whole variable domain DVKVTQSSRYLVKRTGEKVFLECVQDMDHENMFWYRQDPGLGLRLIYFSYDVKMKEKGDIPEGYSVSREKKERFSLILESASTNQTSMYLCASSPPTGTGNDEQFFGPGTRLTVL.

This clone is termed medium-sized. V and J are TRBV6-2 or TRBV6-3 and TRBJ2-5; D might be TRBD2 (6 bases). This CDR3 spans 13 amino acids. The V end lost 5 bases, the J end lost 1 base, and 8 bases lay between the germline ends. Germline values: CDR1 MNHEY, CDR2 SVGEGT. Written as DNA, the CDR3 is TGTGCCAGCAGTATCGGGAGCCAAGAGACCCAGTACTTC. Its protein is CASSIGSQETQYF.

Sample share makes this clone medium-sized (0.01 to 0.1%). The genes are TRBV6-1 and TRBJ2-7; D is unclear. V gave up 7 bases and J gave up 1 base, with 14 bases separating them. Germline-derived CDR1 and CDR2 are MNHNS and SASEGT. The CDR3 is 14 residues long. The CDR3 reads CASTPLGNSYEQYF. CDR3 in DNA: TGTGCCAGCACCCCTTTGGGGAATTCCTACGAGCAGTACTTC.

The table lists this clone with many counts. The chain links TRBV10-3 to TRBJ2-1, with D possibly TRBD1 on 5 matching bases. This CDR3 is 12 amino acids long. Trimming pared 7 bases from V and 4 bases from J, leaving 8 bases between. Per germline, CDR1 ENHRY and CDR2 SYGVKD. CDR3: CAINQGYNEQFF. Written as DNA, the CDR3 is TGTGCCATCAACCAGGGATACAATGAGCAGTTCTTC.

This clone was recorded at least ten times. J is TRBJ1-3 and V is TRBV20-1; the D gene is possibly TRBD1 (5 bases). The CDR3 extends over 17 amino acids. Germline V CDR1 and CDR2: DFQATT, SNEGSKA (reference sequence). Trimming cost V 6 bases and J 4 bases, with 25 bases left between them. The chain's CDR3 is CSAAQVSGFISGNTIYF. In nucleotides, the CDR3 is TGCAGTGCAGCACAGGTTTCGGGTTTCATCTCGGGAAACACCATATATTTT.

This clone ranks as medium-sized. The chain joins TRBV6-1 to TRBJ1-6, with unresolved D. The CDR3 sequence is 13 residues long. Trimming shortened V by 0 bases and J by 6 bases, and 3 bases separated the two germline ends. Per the germline V gene, CDR1 is MNHNS and CDR2 is SASEGT. Here the CDR3 reads CASSEASNSPLHF. Written as DNA, the CDR3 is TGTGCCAGCAGTGAAGCGAGTAATTCACCCCTCCACTTT.

This clone was picked up many times. V is TRBV7-9 and J is TRBJ2-5, with a tentative D call TRBD1 (6 bases). The CDR3 covers 17 residues. V lost 7 bases, J lost 3 bases, and 24 bases lay in between. Germline V gene sequence: CDR1 SEHNR, CDR2 FQNEAQ (reference sequence). The CDR3 bases are TGTGCCAGCAACAGAGACGGACAGCCGAAAAGTAAAGAGACCCAGTACTTC. Residues: CASNRDGQPKSKETQYF.

This clone has ten or more counts. J is TRBJ1-1 and V is TRBV5-6; D uncertain. V gave up 1 base and J gave up 0 bases, with 7 bases separating them. The V gene's germline CDR1 is SGHDT and CDR2 YYEEEE. The CDR3 totals 14 residues. CDR3 nucleotides: TGTGCCAGCAGCTTGAAATGGGTGAACACTGAAGCTTTCTTT. This gives the protein CASSLKWVNTEAFF.

This clone was detected many times. The chain couples TRBV6-2 or TRBV6-3 to TRBJ1-5, with D tentatively TRBD1 (6 bases). The CDR3 has 16 residues. The germline V gene encodes CDR1 MNHEY and CDR2 SVGEGT. Trimming left V 7 bases short and J 11 bases short, with 27 bases between. The CDR3 is CASTQTGVNSGEAQHF. The CDR3 DNA follows: TGTGCCAGCACTCAAACGGGGGTCAACTCAGGGGAGGCCCAGCATTTT.

The chain links TRBV11-2 to TRBJ2-5, with TRBD2 matching over 15 bases. The germline CDR1 and CDR2 sequences are SGHAT and FQNNGV. The V segment lost 1 base and the J segment 12 bases; nucleotides outside the gene matches: 15. The CDR3 is 18 residues long. As DNA, the CDR3 is TGTGCCAGCAGCTTAGGGACTAGCGGGAGGGGTCGGGGAGAGACAAAGTACTTC. Translation: CASSLGTSGRGRGETKYF.

Ten or more counts support this clone. The chain is built from TRBV29-1 and TRBJ1-2; no clear D. The CDR3 has 12 residues. Germline-derived CDR1 and CDR2 are SQVTM and ANQGSEA. V lost 6 bases and J 3 bases, leaving 11 bases between the germline ends. The CDR3 region is CSVAGSDYGYTF. The DNA for the CDR3 is TGCAGCGTGGCGGGTTCTGACTATGGCTACACCTTC. The variable domain in full, completed from reference TRBV29-1 and TRBJ1-2, reads SAVISQKPSRDICQRGTSLTIQCQVDSQVTMMFWYRQQPGQSLTLIATANQGSEATYESGFVIDKFPISRPNLTFSTLTVSNMSPEDSSIYLCSVAGSDYGYTFGSGTRLTVV.

Many counts were recorded for this clone. The J gene is TRBJ2-7, the V gene TRBV18; D possibly corresponds to TRBD1 (5 bases). Germline values: CDR1 KGHSH, CDR2 LQKENI. The CDR3 has 15 amino acids. Trimming shortened V by 3 bases and J by 3 bases, and 15 bases separated the two germline ends. CDR3 nucleotide sequence: TGTGCCAGCTCACCGGGGCCCCAGGCATACTACGAGCAGTACTTC. Its protein is CASSPGPQAYYEQYF.

Sample share makes this clone medium-sized. The genes are TRBV30 and TRBJ2-7; TRBD2 is a possible D gene (5 bases). The ends were cut back, 0 bases at V and 0 bases at J, with 9 bases in the middle. The length of the CDR3 is 14 residues. Germline CDR1 reads GTSNPN; CDR2 reads SVGIG (reference sequence). CDR3 sequence: CAWSVVGVSYEQYF. The DNA of the CDR3 is TGTGCCTGGAGTGTAGTGGGAGTCTCCTACGAGCAGTACTTC.

This clone was observed at least ten times. The gene calls are TRBV6-2 or TRBV6-3 and TRBJ2-3; D perhaps matches TRBD2 (5 bases). This CDR3 comprises 15 residues. V lost 0 bases and J lost 2, with 9 bases in between. Germline V gene data show CDR1 as MNHEY and CDR2 as SVGEGT. CDR3 loop: CASSYSPADTDTQYF. DNA of the CDR3: TGTGCCAGCAGTTACTCGCCAGCGGACACAGATACGCAGTATTTT.

This clone was recorded only once. The chain uses TRBV9 and TRBJ1-3, with D unresolved. Germline CDR1 reads SGDLS; CDR2 reads YYNGEE. V lost 4 bases and J 0 bases, leaving 20 bases between the germline ends. The CDR3 extends over 18 amino acids. The CDR3 nucleotides read TGTGCCAGCAGCTCACCCCCCTCCCGGGCCGGCTCTGGAAACACCATATATTTT. It codes for CASSSPPSRAGSGNTIYF.

This clone was seen ten or more times. Its ends do not fully match the called genes, so a read error is possible. The CDR3 here is CSARGADSYEQYF. The CDR3 DNA follows: TGCAGTGCCAGAGGCGCGGACAGCTACGAGCAGTACTTC. V is TRBV20-1 and J is TRBJ2-7; tentatively, D is TRBD1 (6 bases). CDR3 length equals 13 residues. Looked up from germline, CDR1 is DFQATT and CDR2 is SNEGSKA (reference sequence).

This chain connects TRBV18 to TRBJ2-7, with TRBD1 as a possible D gene (5 bases). The germline V gene has CDR1 KGHSH and CDR2 LQKENI. V lost 6 bases to trimming and J lost 0 bases, with 9 bases between them. The CDR3 totals 13 residues. As DNA, the CDR3 is TGTGCCAGCTCGGGGCTGAGCTCCTACGAGCAGTACTTC. Amino acid sequence: CASSGLSSYEQYF.

This clone was counted a few times. The J gene is TRBJ2-7, the V gene TRBV4-1; tentative D call: TRBD1 (6 bases). The CDR3 sequence is 16 residues long. V lost 4 bases and J 2 bases, leaving 18 bases between the germline ends. The germline gives CDR1 MGHRA, CDR2 YSYEKL. CDR3 nucleotides: TGCGCCAGCAGCCGGAGCAGGGGTTTGGAAACCTACGAGCAGTACTTC. Its protein product is CASSRSRGLETYEQYF.

There are many counts of this clone. The chain joins TRBV7-8 to TRBJ2-3; D is undetermined. Germline CDR1 and CDR2: SGHVS and FQNEAQ. The V and J ends lost 6 bases and 3 bases respectively, with 13 bases between them. The CDR3 is made up of 14 amino acids. The chain's CDR3 is CASRGESRTDTQYF. The CDR3 nucleotides read TGTGCCAGCAGGGGTGAATCAAGGACAGATACGCAGTATTTT.

This clone has ten or more counts. CDR3 DNA sequence: TGCAGTGCTAGAAGAACTGGTGGTACGCAGTATTTT. Translation: CSARRTGGTQYF. V is TRBV20-1 and J is TRBJ2-3; no definite D call. CDR1 and CDR2 (germline): DFQATT, SNEGSKA (reference sequence). V was pared by 2 bases and J by 8 bases, with 11 bases between. The CDR3 sequence is 12 residues long.